This T cell receptor (beta chain) was identified in a study of high-grade serous ovarian cancer treatment subgroups. General observations from the study: Bulk tumor TCR sequencing gave no spatial information. Clonal relatedness tracked neoantigen level, and by trend copy number and mutation load. Only CDR3 was analyzed; CDR1 and CDR2 were not.

The germline gives CDR1 SGHDN, CDR2 FVKESK. V dropped 9 bases and J dropped 1; count of bases not matched to a gene: 28. The CDR3 spans 21 residues. As concerns this clone: Its cognate antigen is unknown.

Tumor samples were taken before definitive surgery or chemotherapy. The data were produced by immunoSEQ multiplex PCR, yet TCRdb's version contains in-frame clones alone and is incomplete. The data show about 11,000 clones, less than 90% seen once. The chain carries TRBV14 and TRBJ2-7; TRBD1 matches at 9 bases. The clonotype originates from a human donor with high-grade serous ovarian cancer. The sample comprised tumor tissue. CDR3 region: CARRSERHWAASGQGSYEQYF. In nucleotides, the CDR3 is TGTGCCAGAAGATCAGAGAGGCATTGGGCGGCGTCGGGACAGGGTTCCTACGAGCAGTACTTC.